One sample yielded the 14 T cell receptor beta chains listed below, sequenced in a study of blood T cell repertoires in COVID-19. Using immunoSEQ multiplex PCR, the repertoire was profiled, and TCRdb retains in-frame clones only, with some absent. Of under 350,000 clones listed, 85% to 90% are singletons. Material for sequencing was peripheral blood. These receptors were obtained from a man in his forties with acute or convalescent COVID-19.

The chain joins TRBV2 to TRBJ1-1; D gene unclear. The V end was cut by 6 bases, the J end by 0 bases, with 8 bases between. The CDR3 is 13 residues long. Germline V gives CDR1 SNHLY, CDR2 FYNNEI. Here the CDR3 DNA reads TGTGCCAGCAGGGTTTACATGAACACTGAAGCTTTCTTT. The encoded protein is CASRVYMNTEAFF. The whole variable domain, filled in from reference TRBV2 and TRBJ1-1, reads EPEVTQTPSHQVTQMGQEVILRCVPISNHLYFYWYRQILGQKVEFLVSFYNNEISEKSEIFDDQFSVERPDGSNFTLKIRSTKLEDSAMYFCASRVYMNTEAFFGQGTRLTVV.

The chain combines TRBV15 with TRBJ2-1; 8 nucleotides match TRBD2. Trimming at V came to 1 base and at J to 8 bases, leaving 13 bases not matched to a gene. CDR3 length: 17 amino acids. CDR1 is LNHNV and CDR2 is YYDKDF in the germline V gene (reference sequence). CDR3 loop: CATSRGEVGGAFYEQFF. The CDR3 DNA follows: TGTGCCACCAGCAGAGGCGAGGTCGGGGGGGCGTTCTATGAGCAGTTCTTC.

The J gene is TRBJ2-7, the V gene TRBV5-1, with 7 positions matching TRBD1. V shed 4 bases and J 3 bases; nucleotides not matched to a gene: 10. Germline V gene data show CDR1 as SGHRS and CDR2 as YFSETQ. The CDR3 is 15 residues long. The CDR3, as DNA: TGCGCCAGCAGCGGTACAGGGGAGAGTTTCTACGAGCAGTACTTC. This sequence encodes CASSGTGESFYEQYF.

The chain is built from TRBV6-5 and TRBJ1-5; D unclear. V lost 8 bases and J 2 bases, leaving 16 bases between the germline ends. Germline V gene lookup returns CDR1 MNHEY and CDR2 SVGAGI. The CDR3 sequence is 15 residues long. CDR3 loop: CASDPRDLGNQPQHF. The CDR3 DNA reads TGTGCCAGCGACCCCCGGGATTTGGGCAATCAGCCCCAGCATTTT.

V usage is TRBV6-6 and J usage is TRBJ2-2, with D tentatively TRBD2 (5 bases). Germline lookup yields CDR1 MNHNY and CDR2 SVGAGI (reference sequence). V shed 7 bases and J shed 12 bases, with 18 bases lying between them. The CDR3 loop spans 13 amino acids. The CDR3 DNA sequence: TGTGCCAGCACTCTCGGTCCGAGGGAAAAGCTGTTTTTT. Translating it yields CASTLGPREKLFF.

J is TRBJ2-7 and V is TRBV3-1 (or the pseudogene TRBV3-2), with D maybe TRBD2 (7 bases). Deletions cut 0 bases from V and 9 bases from J, with 12 bases between. CDR1 and CDR2 from the germline V gene are LGHDT and YNNKEL (reference sequence). The CDR3 has 13 residues. The CDR3 DNA reads TGTGCCAGCAGCCAAGATCGGGGGGCTGGGCAGTACTTC. It encodes CASSQDRGAGQYF.

Only one count was recorded for this clone. This chain links TRBV6-5 with TRBJ1-1; tentative D call: TRBD1 (6 bases). Deletions cut 8 bases from V and 1 base from J, with 14 bases between. The CDR3 contains 14 residues. The germline CDR1 and CDR2 sequences are MNHEY and SVGAGI. The CDR3 DNA follows: TGTGCCAGCCCCAGGGGAGTAGGGAACACTGAAGCTTTCTTT. It codes for CASPRGVGNTEAFF.

The chain carries TRBV7-8 and TRBJ2-6; possible D gene TRBD1, 6 bases. The CDR3 has 18 residues. The V gene's germline CDR1 is SGHVS and CDR2 FQNEAQ. Trimming took off 7 bases at V and 2 bases at J, with 21 bases between the two ends. DNA of the CDR3: TGTGCCAGCACCCTTCGGGACACAAGGTTCACTGGGGCCAACGTCCTGACTTTC. Protein sequence: CASTLRDTRFTGANVLTF.

The chain couples TRBV11-1 to TRBJ1-2; 8 bases map to TRBD1. Losses at the gene ends were 5 bases for V and 3 bases for J; bases not matched to a gene: 5. Germline V gives CDR1 SGHAT, CDR2 FQDESV (reference sequence). The CDR3 is 14 residues long. This chain's CDR3 is CASSVGQGHYGYTF. The CDR3 DNA reads TGTGCCAGCAGCGTCGGACAGGGTCACTATGGCTACACCTTC.

This chain joins TRBV5-5 and TRBJ1-5; D might be TRBD1 (5 bases). The ends were cut back, 0 bases at V and 4 bases at J, with 11 bases in the middle. The CDR3 sequence is 15 residues long. The germline gives CDR1 SGHKS, CDR2 YYEKEE (reference sequence). For the CDR3, the DNA is TGTGCCAGCAGCTTGGGGGGCCTGGGGAATCAGCCCCAGCATTTT. Encoded protein: CASSLGGLGNQPQHF.

The chain combines TRBV5-8 with TRBJ1-1, with 7 bases that match TRBD1. J gave up 1 base and V 5 bases, and 14 bases lay outside the gene matches. The CDR3 is made up of 17 amino acids. Germline V gene sequence: CDR1 SGHTS, CDR2 YDEGEE. CDR3 coding DNA: TGTGCCAGCAGACCCAACAGGGGAGTGTGGAAGAACACTGAAGCTTTCTTT. Its translation: CASRPNRGVWKNTEAFF.

The gene calls are TRBV5-1 and TRBJ1-1; perhaps TRBD1 as D (6 bases). The CDR3 spans 14 residues. The germline gives CDR1 SGHRS, CDR2 YFSETQ. Trimming removed 3 bases from V and 3 bases from J, with 12 bases in between. The CDR3 nucleotides read TGCGCCAGCAGCTACGGCAGGGGAGACACTGAAGCTTTCTTT. This sequence encodes CASSYGRGDTEAFF. The complete variable domain, with remaining parts taken from reference TRBV5-1 and TRBJ1-1, reads KAGVTQTPRYLIKTRGQQVTLSCSPISGHRSVSWYQQTPGQGLQFLFEYFSETQRNKGNFPGRFSGRQFSNSRSEMNVSTLELGDSALYLCASSYGRGDTEAFFGQGTRLTVV.

This sequence joins TRBV5-1 and TRBJ2-3; 7 positions agree with TRBD2. Trimming at V came to 0 bases and at J to 2 bases, leaving 3 bases not matched to a gene. The CDR3 totals 15 residues. Germline V gene sequence: CDR1 SGHRS, CDR2 YFSETQ. The CDR3 loop reads CASSLEAGTTDTQYF. The CDR3 nucleotides read TGCGCCAGCAGCTTGGAAGCGGGGACCACAGATACGCAGTATTTT.

Written as DNA, the CDR3 is TGCGCCAGCAGCTTGAGGGGACAGGGATGGTACGAGCAGTACTTC. Its protein is CASSLRGQGWYEQYF. The rearrangement uses TRBV5-1 and TRBJ2-7; TRBD1 matches 9 bases. Per the germline V gene, CDR1 is SGHRS and CDR2 is YFSETQ. The V segment lost 1 base and the J segment 4 bases; nucleotides outside the gene matches: 6. The CDR3 contains 15 residues. Full variable domain (outside the CDR3, taken from reference TRBV5-1 and TRBJ2-7): KAGVTQTPRYLIKTRGQQVTLSCSPISGHRSVSWYQQTPGQGLQFLFEYFSETQRNKGNFPGRFSGRQFSNSRSEMNVSTLELGDSALYLCASSLRGQGWYEQYFGPGTRLTVT.